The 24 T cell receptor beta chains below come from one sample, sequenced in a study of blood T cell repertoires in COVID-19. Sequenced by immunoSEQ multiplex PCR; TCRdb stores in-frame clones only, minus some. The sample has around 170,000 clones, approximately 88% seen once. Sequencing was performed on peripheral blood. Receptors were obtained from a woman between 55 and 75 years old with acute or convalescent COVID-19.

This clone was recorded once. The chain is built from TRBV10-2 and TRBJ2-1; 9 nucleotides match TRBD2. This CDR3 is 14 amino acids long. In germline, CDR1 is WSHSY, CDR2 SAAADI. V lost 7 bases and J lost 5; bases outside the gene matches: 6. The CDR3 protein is CASISGGGDNEQFF. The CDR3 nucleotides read TGCGCCAGCATTAGCGGGGGCGGGGACAATGAGCAGTTCTTC.

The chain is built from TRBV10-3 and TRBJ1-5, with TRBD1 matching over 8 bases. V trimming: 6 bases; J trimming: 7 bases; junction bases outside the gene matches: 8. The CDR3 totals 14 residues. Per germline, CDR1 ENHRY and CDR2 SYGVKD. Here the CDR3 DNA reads TGTGCCATCAGAGAAGACAGGGGTTGGCAGCCCCAGCATTTT. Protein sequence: CAIREDRGWQPQHF.

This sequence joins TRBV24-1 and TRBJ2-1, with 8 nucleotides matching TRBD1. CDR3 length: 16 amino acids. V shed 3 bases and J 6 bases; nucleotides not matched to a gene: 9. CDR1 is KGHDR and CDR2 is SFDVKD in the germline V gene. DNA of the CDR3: TGTGCCACCAGTGATCCGACAGGGGCCCTAGTCAATGAGCAGTTCTTC. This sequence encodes CATSDPTGALVNEQFF.

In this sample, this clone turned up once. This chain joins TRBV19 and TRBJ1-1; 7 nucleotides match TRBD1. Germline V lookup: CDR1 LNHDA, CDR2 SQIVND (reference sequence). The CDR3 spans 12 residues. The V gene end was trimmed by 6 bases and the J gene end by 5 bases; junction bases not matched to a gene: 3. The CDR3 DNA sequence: TGTGCCAGTAGCACAGGGGCGACTGAAGCTTTCTTT. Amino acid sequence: CASSTGATEAFF.

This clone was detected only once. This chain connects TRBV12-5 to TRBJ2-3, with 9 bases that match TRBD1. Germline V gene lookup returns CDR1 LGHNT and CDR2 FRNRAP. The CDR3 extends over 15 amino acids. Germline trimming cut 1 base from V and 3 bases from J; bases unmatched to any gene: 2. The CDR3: CASGLGDRVTDTQYF. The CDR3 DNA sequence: TGTGCTAGTGGTTTGGGGGACAGGGTAACAGATACGCAGTATTTT.

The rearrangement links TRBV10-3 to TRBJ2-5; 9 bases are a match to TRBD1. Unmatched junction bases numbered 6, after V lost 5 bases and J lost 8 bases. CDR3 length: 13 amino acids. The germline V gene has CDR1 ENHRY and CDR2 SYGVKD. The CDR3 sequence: CAISWDREETQYF. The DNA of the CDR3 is TGTGCCATCAGTTGGGACAGGGAGGAAACCCAGTACTTC.

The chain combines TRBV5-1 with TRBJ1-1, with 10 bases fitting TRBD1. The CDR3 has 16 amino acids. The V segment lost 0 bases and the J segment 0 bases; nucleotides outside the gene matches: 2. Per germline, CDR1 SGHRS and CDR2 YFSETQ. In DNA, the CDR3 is TGCGCCAGCAGCTTGGGGGACAGGGGTTTGAACACTGAAGCTTTCTTT. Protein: CASSLGDRGLNTEAFF.

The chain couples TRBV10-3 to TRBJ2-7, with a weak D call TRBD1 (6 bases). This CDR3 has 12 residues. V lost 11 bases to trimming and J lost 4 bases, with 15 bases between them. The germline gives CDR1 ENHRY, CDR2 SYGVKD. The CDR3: CAACQTGYEQYF. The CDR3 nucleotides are TGTGCCGCATGTCAGACAGGTTACGAGCAGTACTTC.

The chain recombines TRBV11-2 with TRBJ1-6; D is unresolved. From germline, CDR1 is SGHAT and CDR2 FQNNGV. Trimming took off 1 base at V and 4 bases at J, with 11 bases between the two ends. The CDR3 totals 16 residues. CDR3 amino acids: CASSLGPQVYNSPLHF. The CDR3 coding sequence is TGTGCCAGCAGCTTAGGGCCGCAGGTGTATAATTCACCCCTCCACTTT.

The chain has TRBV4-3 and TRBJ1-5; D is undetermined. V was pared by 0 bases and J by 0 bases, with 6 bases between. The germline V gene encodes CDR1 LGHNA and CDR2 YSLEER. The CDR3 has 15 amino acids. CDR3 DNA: TGCGCCAGCAGCCAAGAGGAGTATAGCAATCAGCCCCAGCATTTT. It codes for CASSQEEYSNQPQHF.

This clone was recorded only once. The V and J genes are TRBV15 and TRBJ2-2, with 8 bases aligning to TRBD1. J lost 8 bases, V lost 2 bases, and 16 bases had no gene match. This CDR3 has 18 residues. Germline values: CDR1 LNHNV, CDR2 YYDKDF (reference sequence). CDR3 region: CATSRTGTGMGKTGELFF. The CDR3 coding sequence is TGTGCCACCAGCAGAACCGGGACAGGAATGGGCAAAACGGGGGAGCTGTTTTTT.

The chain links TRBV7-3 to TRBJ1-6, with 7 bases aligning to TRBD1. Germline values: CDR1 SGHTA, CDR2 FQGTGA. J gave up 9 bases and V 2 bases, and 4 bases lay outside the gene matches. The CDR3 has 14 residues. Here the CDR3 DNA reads TGTGCCAGCAGCTTAGACCCAGGGGGTTCACCCCTCCACTTT. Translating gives CASSLDPGGSPLHF.

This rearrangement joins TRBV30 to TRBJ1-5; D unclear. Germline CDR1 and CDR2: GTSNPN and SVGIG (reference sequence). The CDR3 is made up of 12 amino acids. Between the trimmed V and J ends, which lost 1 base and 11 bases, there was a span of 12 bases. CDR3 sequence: CAWSGIVGAQHF. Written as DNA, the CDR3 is TGTGCCTGGAGTGGAATTGTCGGGGCCCAGCATTTT.

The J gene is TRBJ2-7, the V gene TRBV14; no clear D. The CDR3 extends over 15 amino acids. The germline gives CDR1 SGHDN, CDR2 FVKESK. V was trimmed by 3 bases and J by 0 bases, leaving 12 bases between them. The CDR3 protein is CASSQAWYNSYEQYF. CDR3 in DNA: TGTGCCAGCAGCCAGGCTTGGTACAACTCCTACGAGCAGTACTTC.

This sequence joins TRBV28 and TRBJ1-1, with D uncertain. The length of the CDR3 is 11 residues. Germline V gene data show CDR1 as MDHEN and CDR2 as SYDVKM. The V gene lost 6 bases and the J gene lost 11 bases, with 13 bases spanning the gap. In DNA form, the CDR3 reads TGTGCCAGCAGAACAGCCCGCGGGGCTTTCTTT. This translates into CASRTARGAFF.

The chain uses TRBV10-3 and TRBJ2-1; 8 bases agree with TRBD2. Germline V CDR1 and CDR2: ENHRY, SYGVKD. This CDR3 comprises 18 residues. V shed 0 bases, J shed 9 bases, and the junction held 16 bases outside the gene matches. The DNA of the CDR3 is TGTGCCATCAGTGAGTCGGTATCCATCGGGGGGGCCCCCAGTGAGCAGTTCTTC. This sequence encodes CAISESVSIGGAPSEQFF.

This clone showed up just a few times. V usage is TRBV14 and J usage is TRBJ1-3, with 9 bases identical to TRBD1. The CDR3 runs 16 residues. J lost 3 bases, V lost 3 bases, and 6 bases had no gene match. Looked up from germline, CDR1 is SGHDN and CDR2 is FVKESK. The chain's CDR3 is CASSQNRGLVGNTIYF. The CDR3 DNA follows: TGTGCCAGCAGCCAGAACAGGGGGCTCGTTGGAAACACCATATATTTT.

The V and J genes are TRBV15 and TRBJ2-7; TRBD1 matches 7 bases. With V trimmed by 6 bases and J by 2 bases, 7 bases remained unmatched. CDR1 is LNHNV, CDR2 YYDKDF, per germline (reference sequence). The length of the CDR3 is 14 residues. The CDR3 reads CATSSTGVTYEQYF. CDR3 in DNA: TGTGCCACCAGTTCAACAGGGGTGACCTACGAGCAGTACTTC.

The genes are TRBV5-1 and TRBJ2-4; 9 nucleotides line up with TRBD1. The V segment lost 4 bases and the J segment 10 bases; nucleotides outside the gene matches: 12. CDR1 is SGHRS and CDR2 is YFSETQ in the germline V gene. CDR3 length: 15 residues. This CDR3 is CASSPLGGQGQIQYF. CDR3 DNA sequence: TGCGCCAGCAGCCCTCTGGGGGGACAGGGACAAATTCAGTACTTC.

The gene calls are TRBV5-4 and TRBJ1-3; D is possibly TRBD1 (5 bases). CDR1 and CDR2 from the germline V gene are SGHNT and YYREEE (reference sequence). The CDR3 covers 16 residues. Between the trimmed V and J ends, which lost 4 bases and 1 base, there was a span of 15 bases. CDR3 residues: CASSAFGGLSGNTIYF. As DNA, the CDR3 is TGTGCCAGCAGCGCTTTCGGGGGGTTGTCTGGAAACACCATATATTTT.

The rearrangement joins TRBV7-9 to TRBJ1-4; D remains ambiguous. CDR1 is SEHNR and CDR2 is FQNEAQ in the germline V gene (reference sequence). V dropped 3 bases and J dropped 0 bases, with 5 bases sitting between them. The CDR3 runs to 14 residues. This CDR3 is CASSLAATNEKLFF. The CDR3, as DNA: TGTGCCAGCAGCTTGGCAGCAACTAATGAAAAACTGTTTTTT.

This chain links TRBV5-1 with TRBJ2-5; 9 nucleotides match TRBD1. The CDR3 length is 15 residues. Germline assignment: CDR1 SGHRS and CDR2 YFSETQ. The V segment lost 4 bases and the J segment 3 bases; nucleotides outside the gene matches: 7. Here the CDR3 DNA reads TGCGCCAGCAGCCGCACAGGGGGCGCCGAAGAGACCCAGTACTTC. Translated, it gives CASSRTGGAEETQYF.

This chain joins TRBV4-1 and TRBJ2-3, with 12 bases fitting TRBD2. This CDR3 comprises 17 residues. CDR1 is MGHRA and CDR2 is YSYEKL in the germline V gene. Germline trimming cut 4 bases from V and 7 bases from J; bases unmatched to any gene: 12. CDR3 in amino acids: CASSPYPTSGGGNTQYF. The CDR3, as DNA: TGCGCCAGCAGCCCCTACCCGACTAGCGGGGGCGGGAATACGCAGTATTTT.

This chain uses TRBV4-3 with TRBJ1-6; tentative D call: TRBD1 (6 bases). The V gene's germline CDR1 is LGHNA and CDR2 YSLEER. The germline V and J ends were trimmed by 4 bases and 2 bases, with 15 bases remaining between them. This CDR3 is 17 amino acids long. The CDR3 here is CASSLKGRGPYNSPLHF. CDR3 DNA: TGCGCCAGCAGCCTCAAGGGCAGGGGCCCCTATAATTCACCCCTCCACTTT.